Presented here are 20 T cell receptor beta chains from one specimen sequenced in a study of T cell responses to AZD1222 COVID-19 vaccine. This table comes from immunoSEQ multiplex PCR, and its TCRdb copy is limited to in-frame clones, with some not included. The table includes about 140,000 clones, approximately 94% detected once. Sequenced here: peripheral blood, sampled on day 0 of AZD1222 vaccination. Receptors originate from an adult in good health.

The chain joins TRBV6-2 or TRBV6-3 to TRBJ1-1; 8 bases match TRBD1. There are 19 residues in the CDR3. The V and J ends lost 6 bases and 4 bases, in that order; junction bases with no gene match: 22. CDR1 is MNHEY, CDR2 SVGEGT, per germline. The CDR3 protein is CASSPLPGGAWTGSTEAFF. CDR3 in DNA: TGTGCCAGCAGCCCTCTGCCGGGGGGGGCTTGGACAGGGAGCACTGAAGCTTTCTTT.

The chain carries TRBV15 and TRBJ1-1, with D possibly TRBD1 on 6 matching bases. V lost 4 bases, J lost 2 bases, and 14 bases lay in between. The CDR3 is 15 amino acids. Looked up from germline, CDR1 is LNHNV and CDR2 is YYDKDF (reference sequence). The CDR3 DNA is TGTGCCACCAGCAAACCCAGAGGGGGAAACACTGAAGCTTTCTTT. Translated: CATSKPRGGNTEAFF.

The CDR3 spells CASSFRETYEQYF. CDR3 sequence (DNA): TGTGCCAGCAGTTTCAGGGAGACCTACGAGCAGTACTTC. The chain couples TRBV27 to TRBJ2-7, with D perhaps being TRBD1 or TRBD2 (5 bases each). The CDR3 totals 13 residues. The ends were cut back, 3 bases at V and 2 bases at J, with 8 bases in the middle. CDR1 and CDR2 (germline): MNHEY, SMNVEV (reference sequence).

This chain joins TRBV7-9 and TRBJ2-6; 9 bases are a match to TRBD2. V shed 1 base and J 10 bases; nucleotides not matched to a gene: 5. The germline CDR1 and CDR2 sequences are SEHNR and FQNEAQ (reference sequence). CDR3 length: 15 amino acids. The CDR3 sequence: CASSLDGLAGNVLTF. For the CDR3, the DNA is TGTGCCAGCAGCTTAGACGGCCTAGCGGGGAACGTCCTGACTTTC.

The chain has TRBV9 and TRBJ1-2, with 10 bases fitting TRBD1. CDR1 and CDR2 from the germline V gene are SGDLS and YYNGEE. The trim removed 4 bases at V and 2 bases at J, leaving 14 bases unmatched. The CDR3 spans 18 residues. The CDR3 sequence: CASSPQGTGDYGNYGYTF. As DNA, the CDR3 is TGTGCCAGCAGCCCTCAAGGGACAGGGGATTACGGAAACTATGGCTACACCTTC.

The CDR3 spells CAWSVSPEAFF. The CDR3 nucleotides are TGTGCCTGGAGTGTAAGCCCTGAAGCTTTCTTT. The V call is TRBV30, the J call TRBJ1-1; D is undetermined. V was clipped by 0 bases and J by 6 bases, with 5 bases between them. The CDR3 runs to 11 residues. Germline CDR1 reads GTSNPN; CDR2 reads SVGIG (reference sequence). Supplemented by reference TRBV30 and TRBJ1-1, the full variable domain reads SQTIHQWPATLVQPVGSPLSLECTVEGTSNPNLYWYRQAAGRGLQLLFYSVGIGQISSEVPQNLSASRPQDRQFILSSKKLLLSDSGFYLCAWSVSPEAFFGQGTRLTVV.

This sequence joins TRBV19 and TRBJ2-7, with D tentatively TRBD1 (5 bases). Germline V gives CDR1 LNHDA, CDR2 SQIVND (reference sequence). The CDR3 is made up of 14 amino acids. V lost 4 bases and J 0 bases, leaving 10 bases between the germline ends. The CDR3 nucleotides are TGTGCCAGTAGTACGACAGTAAGCTCCTACGAGCAGTACTTC. This encodes CASSTTVSSYEQYF.

This sequence joins TRBV27 and TRBJ1-2; 10 bases agree with TRBD1. The length of the CDR3 is 17 residues. Germline CDR1 reads MNHEY; CDR2 reads SMNVEV (reference sequence). Trimming took 5 bases from V and 4 from J; bases not matched to a gene: 13. DNA for the CDR3: TGTGCCAGCAGTGCCCTACTCCGGGACAGGGGTTCCTATGGCTACACCTTC. As protein: CASSALLRDRGSYGYTF.

This chain joins TRBV6-4 and TRBJ2-7; no firm D call. Germline V gene sequence: CDR1 MRHNA, CDR2 SNTAGT. Trimming took off 0 bases at V and 5 bases at J, with 11 bases between the two ends. The CDR3 contains 14 residues. CDR3 protein: CASSDSPHADEQYF. The CDR3 nucleotides are TGTGCCAGCAGTGACTCTCCACACGCGGACGAGCAGTACTTC.

The rearrangement links TRBV10-3 to TRBJ2-7; 12 bases are a match to TRBD1. CDR3 length: 14 residues. Germline V gene lookup returns CDR1 ENHRY and CDR2 SYGVKD. V dropped 4 bases and J dropped 5; count of bases not matched to a gene: 3. DNA for the CDR3: TGTGCCATCAGTGCGGGACAGGGGGCTAACGAGCAGTACTTC. It encodes CAISAGQGANEQYF.

The V gene is TRBV12-3 or TRBV12-4, the J gene TRBJ2-1, with D hard to call. Trimming left V 7 bases short and J 8 bases short, with 9 bases between. This CDR3 has 11 amino acids. CDR3 protein: CASKDEDEQFF. The CDR3 DNA follows: TGTGCCAGCAAGGATGAGGATGAGCAGTTCTTC.

The gene calls are TRBV7-9 and TRBJ2-7; D remains ambiguous. CDR3 length: 13 residues. Trimming left V 6 bases short and J 4 bases short, with 13 bases between. The germline V gene has CDR1 SEHNR and CDR2 FQNEAQ (reference sequence). CDR3 DNA: TGTGCCAGCAGTGGCTTATCCCCGTACGAGCAGTACTTC. Its translation is CASSGLSPYEQYF.

This chain links TRBV4-3 with TRBJ1-6; D not resolved. CDR1 LGHNA and CDR2 YSLEER come from the germline V gene. V shed 0 bases and J shed 11 bases, with 8 bases lying between them. The CDR3 totals 13 residues. The CDR3 loop reads CASSQDMSAPLHF. The CDR3 DNA sequence: TGCGCCAGCAGCCAAGATATGTCGGCACCCCTCCACTTT.

The CDR3 DNA follows: TGTGCCAGCAGCCAACCTAGACTAGCGGGAGGGCCTATTTCAGAGACCCAGTACTTC. Amino acids: CASSQPRLAGGPISETQYF. The chain couples TRBV4-2 to TRBJ2-5, with 14 positions matching TRBD2. Germline V gene data show CDR1 as LGHNA and CDR2 as YNFKEQ. Losses at the gene ends were 2 bases for V and 4 bases for J; bases not matched to a gene: 12. The CDR3 is 19 residues long.

This clone was seen more than once but under ten times. The V call is TRBV9, the J call TRBJ2-3, with TRBD1 as a possible D gene (9 bases). CDR1 is SGDLS and CDR2 is YYNGEE in the germline V gene. CDR3 length: 19 amino acids. The germline V and J ends were trimmed by 4 bases and 4 bases, with 28 bases remaining between them. CDR3 amino acids: CASSSPRGDREGDADTQYF. The CDR3 nucleotides are TGTGCCAGCAGCTCCCCGCGGGGGGACAGGGAGGGTGATGCAGATACGCAGTATTTT.

This clone was seen only once. The chain links TRBV12-3 or TRBV12-4 to TRBJ2-3, with D hard to call. Trimming took 1 base from V and 5 from J, leaving 7 bases between them. The CDR3 length is 13 residues. The DNA for the CDR3 is TGTGCCAGCAGTTTAGATACGGTAGATACGCAGTATTTT. Its translation is CASSLDTVDTQYF.

The chain combines TRBV6-2 or TRBV6-3 with TRBJ2-3; possibly TRBD2 for D (6 bases). This CDR3 region has 16 residues. In germline, CDR1 is MNHEY, CDR2 SVGEGT. With 0 bases removed from V and 4 bases from J, the gap between germline ends came to 14 bases. The CDR3 loop is CASSYSPFSGPDTQYF. Written as DNA, the CDR3 is TGTGCCAGCAGTTACTCCCCCTTTAGCGGCCCAGATACGCAGTATTTT.

The rearrangement links TRBV2 to TRBJ2-7; 7 positions match TRBD2. Germline V gene lookup returns CDR1 SNHLY and CDR2 FYNNEI. The CDR3 totals 14 residues. With V trimmed by 4 bases and J by 6 bases, 9 bases remained unmatched. The CDR3 DNA reads as TGTGCCAGCAGTGGGGGGGGAAGGGTATCCGAGCAGTACTTC. This encodes CASSGGGRVSEQYF.

This clone was observed once. The CDR3 nucleotides read TGTGCCAGCAGCTTAGGGGCGGGAGTCGGCACAGATACGCAGTATTTT. As protein: CASSLGAGVGTDTQYF. The chain links TRBV7-9 to TRBJ2-3; the match to TRBD2 covers 7 bases. This CDR3 contains 16 residues. The J segment lost 1 base and the V segment lost 1 base, leaving 5 bases of the junction unmatched. The germline CDR1 and CDR2 sequences are SEHNR and FQNEAQ (reference sequence).

The chain joins TRBV11-1 to TRBJ2-5; D perhaps matches TRBD2 (6 bases). The V gene's germline CDR1 is SGHAT and CDR2 FQDESV (reference sequence). This CDR3 region has 13 residues. V was clipped by 6 bases and J by 6 bases, with 14 bases between them. The CDR3 spells CASSYDGTQTQYF. The DNA for the CDR3 is TGTGCCAGCAGTTATGATGGGACTCAGACCCAGTACTTC. Supplemented by reference TRBV11-1 and TRBJ2-5, the full variable domain reads EAEVAQSPRYKITEKSQAVAFWCDPISGHATLYWYRQILGQGPELLVQFQDESVVDDSQLPKDRFSAERLKGVDSTLKIQPAELGDSAMYLCASSYDGTQTQYFGPGTRLLVL.